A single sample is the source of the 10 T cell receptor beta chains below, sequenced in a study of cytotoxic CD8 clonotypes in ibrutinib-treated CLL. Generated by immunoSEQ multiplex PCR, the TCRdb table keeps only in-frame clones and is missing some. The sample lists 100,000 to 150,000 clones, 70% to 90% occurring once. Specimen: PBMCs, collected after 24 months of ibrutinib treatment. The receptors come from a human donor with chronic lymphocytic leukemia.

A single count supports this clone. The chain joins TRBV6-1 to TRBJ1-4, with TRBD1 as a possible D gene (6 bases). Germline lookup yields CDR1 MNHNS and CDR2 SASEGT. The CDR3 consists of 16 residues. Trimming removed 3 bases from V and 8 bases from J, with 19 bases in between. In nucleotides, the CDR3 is TGTGCCAGCAGTGACCAACCGGGACAAGGAGGAGAAAAACTGTTTTTT. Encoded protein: CASSDQPGQGGEKLFF.

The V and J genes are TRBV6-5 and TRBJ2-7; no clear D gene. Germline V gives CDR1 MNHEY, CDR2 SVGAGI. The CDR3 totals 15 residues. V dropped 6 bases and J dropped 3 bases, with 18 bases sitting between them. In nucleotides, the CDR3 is TGTGCCAGCAGCCGACCTAGTGTGTCGATCTACGAGCAGTACTTC. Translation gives CASSRPSVSIYEQYF.

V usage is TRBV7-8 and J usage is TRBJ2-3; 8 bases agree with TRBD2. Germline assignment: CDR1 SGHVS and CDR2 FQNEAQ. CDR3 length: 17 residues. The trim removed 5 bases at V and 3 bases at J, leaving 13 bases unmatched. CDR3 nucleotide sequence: TGTGCCAGCAGCGTAGTCGGCGGGAGGATGGGGACAGATACGCAGTATTTT. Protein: CASSVVGGRMGTDTQYF.

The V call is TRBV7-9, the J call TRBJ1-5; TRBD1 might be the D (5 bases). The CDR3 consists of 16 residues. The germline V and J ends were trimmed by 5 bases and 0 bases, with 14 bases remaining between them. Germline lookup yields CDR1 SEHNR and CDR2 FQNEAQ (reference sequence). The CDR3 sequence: CASSPKTENSNQPQHF. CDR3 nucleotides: TGTGCCAGCAGCCCGAAGACAGAGAATAGCAATCAGCCCCAGCATTTT.

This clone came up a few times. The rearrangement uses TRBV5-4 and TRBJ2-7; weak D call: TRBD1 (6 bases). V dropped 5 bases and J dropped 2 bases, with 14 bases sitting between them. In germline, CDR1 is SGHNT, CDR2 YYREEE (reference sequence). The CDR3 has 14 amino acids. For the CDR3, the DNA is TGTGCCAGCAGTTCCCGGACAGCCACCTACGAGCAGTACTTC. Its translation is CASSSRTATYEQYF.

For the CDR3, the DNA is TGTGCCAGCTCACCTGAGAGAACCCGAGGGGCTTTCTTT. Amino acid sequence: CASSPERTRGAFF. The rearrangement uses TRBV18 and TRBJ1-1; D not resolved. The CDR3 length is 13 residues. The V and J ends lost 3 bases and 11 bases respectively, with 16 bases between them. CDR1 and CDR2 (germline): KGHSH, LQKENI.

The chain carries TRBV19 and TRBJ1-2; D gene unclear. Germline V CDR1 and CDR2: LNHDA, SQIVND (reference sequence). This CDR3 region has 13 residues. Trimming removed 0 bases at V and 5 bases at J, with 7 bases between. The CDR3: CASSIDRKYGYTF. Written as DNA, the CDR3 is TGTGCCAGTAGTATAGACCGCAAGTATGGCTACACCTTC.

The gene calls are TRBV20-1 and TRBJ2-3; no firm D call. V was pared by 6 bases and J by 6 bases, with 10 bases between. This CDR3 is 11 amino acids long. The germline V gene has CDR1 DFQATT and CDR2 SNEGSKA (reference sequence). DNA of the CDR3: TGCAGTGCCCAATGGCGGGATACGCAGTATTTT. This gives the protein CSAQWRDTQYF.

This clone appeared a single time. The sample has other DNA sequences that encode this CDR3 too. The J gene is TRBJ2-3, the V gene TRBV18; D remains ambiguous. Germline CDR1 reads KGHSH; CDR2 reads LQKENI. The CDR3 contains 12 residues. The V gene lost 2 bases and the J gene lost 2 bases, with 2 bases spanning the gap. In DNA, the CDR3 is TGTGCCAGCTCACCAGACACAGATACGCAGTATTTT. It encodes CASSPDTDTQYF.

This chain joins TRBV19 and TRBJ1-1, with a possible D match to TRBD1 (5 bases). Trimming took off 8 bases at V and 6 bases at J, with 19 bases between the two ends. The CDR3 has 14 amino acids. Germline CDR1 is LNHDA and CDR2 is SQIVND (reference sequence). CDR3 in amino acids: CASSPGIAYAEAFF. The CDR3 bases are TGTGCCAGTTCGCCAGGGATTGCTTATGCTGAAGCTTTCTTT.